This is a list of T cell receptor beta chains from one sample in a study of relationships among human T cell subsets. TCRdb called the multiplex PCR reads again in MiXCR, with one record for every CDR3 protein. Of 10,000 to 15,000 distinct CDR3 sequences in the sample, roughly 65% were seen once. The source material was CD4+ Th1 cells sorted from blood. These receptors all come from a man aged 40-50 years in good health. CDR3s include the opening cysteine and the closing phenylalanine or tryptophan. D genes are given only for firm matches. The size entry is marked missing in some rows and otherwise reads once, few, many or a size class.

V gene	J gene	D gene	clone size	CDR3 DNA	CDR3 protein
TRBV28	TRBJ2-5	NA	NA	TGTGCCAGCAGCCCCGGGGACCGGGATCAGTACTTC	CASSPGDRDQYF
TRBV28	TRBJ1-2	TRBD1	NA	TGTGCCAGCAGTTCCCCCCACCGGGACAGAGATGGCTACACCTTC	CASSSPHRDRDGYTF
TRBV25-1	TRBJ2-3	NA	NA	TGTGCCAGCAGTGACAGGGTTCAGTATTTT	CASSDRVQYF
TRBV20-1	TRBJ2-3	NA	NA	TGCAGTGCTAGACCGGGTACGCAGTATTTT	CSARPGTQYF
TRBV29-1	TRBJ2-3	NA	NA	TGCAGCGTTGGGTCGGGCACAGATACGCAGTATTTT	CSVGSGTDTQYF
TRBV10-3	TRBJ2-1	NA	NA	TGTGCCGTGCTTGGGGGCCCCTACAATGAGCAGTTCTTC	CAVLGGPYNEQFF
TRBV5-4	TRBJ2-1	NA	NA	TGCGCCAGCAGCTTGACGGGGACTCGCTCCTACAATGAGCAGTTCTTC	CASSLTGTRSYNEQFF
TRBV1	TRBJ1-1	NA	few	TGCACCAGCAGCCAACCTCCCCTGACAGGTTTTGAAGCTTTCTTT	CTSSQPPLTGFEAFF
TRBV20-1	TRBJ2-7	NA	NA	TGCAGTGCTAGTTCCGGGCCTCTCGAGCAGTACTTC	CSASSGPLEQYF
TRBV28	TRBJ2-7	TRBD2	NA	TGTGCCAGCACCAGCGGGAGGGGGAGGGATTGCGAGCAGTACTTC	CASTSGRGRDCEQYF
TRBV2	TRBJ1-1	NA	NA	TGTGCCAGCACTGCCAGAGGGGGTAACACTGAAGCTTTCTTT	CASTARGGNTEAFF
TRBV10-3	TRBJ2-3	NA	NA	TGTGCCATCAGTGATCAGGGAAGGACAGATACGCAGTATTTT	CAISDQGRTDTQYF
TRBV4-1	TRBJ1-5	NA	NA	TGCGCCAGCAGCCAACTCCCTGGGTCCCTTGGCAATCAGCCCCAGCATTTT	CASSQLPGSLGNQPQHF
TRBV28	TRBJ2-3	TRBD2	NA	TGTGCCAGCAGTTTATCGGGACTAGCGGCCCTCACAGATACGCAGTATTTT	CASSLSGLAALTDTQYF
TRBV12-3/TRBV12-4	TRBJ2-3	NA	NA	TGTGCCAGCAGTTTTGGTCCAACCAGAGATACGCAGTATTTT	CASSFGPTRDTQYF
TRBV30	TRBJ1-4	NA	NA	TGTGCCTGGACTTCGGGTCAGGGTGAAAAACTGTTTTTT	CAWTSGQGEKLFF
TRBV30	TRBJ1-5	NA	NA	TGTGCCTGGAGTGTATATAGCAATCAGCCCCAGCATTTT	CAWSVYSNQPQHF
TRBV5-6	TRBJ1-2	NA	NA	TGTGCCAGCAGCCCTGGGCAGATTGCTAACTATGGCTACACCTTC	CASSPGQIANYGYTF
TRBV4-1	TRBJ2-3	NA	few	TGCGCCAGCAGCCAAGATCCCCAGCCGGGGGGCACAGATACGCAGTATTTT	CASSQDPQPGGTDTQYF
TRBV4-1	TRBJ1-1	NA	NA	TGCGCCAGCACTCCAGGTCGGCGGGACCCCACTGAAGCTTTCTTT	CASTPGRRDPTEAFF
TRBV12-3/TRBV12-4	TRBJ2-3	NA	NA	TGTGCCAGCAGTTTATACACAGATACGCAGTATTTT	CASSLYTDTQYF
TRBV27	TRBJ2-1	NA	few	TGTGCCACCGCGAGCCCCCCCTACAATGAGCAGTTCTTC	CATASPPYNEQFF
TRBV27	TRBJ1-1	NA	NA	TGTGCCAGCAGTCTCAGACAAAACACTGAAGCTTTCTTT	CASSLRQNTEAFF
TRBV10-3	TRBJ2-7	NA	NA	TGTGCCATCAAGACAGTTTACGAGCAGTACTTC	CAIKTVYEQYF
TRBV28	TRBJ2-7	NA	few	TGTGCCAGCAGACCAGGGACGACCTACGAGCAGTGCTTC	CASRPGTTYEQCF
TRBV28	TRBJ2-1	NA	once	TGTGCCAGCAGTTTAGCTTTCTCAGGGCCCGGCAATGAGCAGTTCTTC	CASSLAFSGPGNEQFF
TRBV19	TRBJ1-5	NA	NA	TGTGCCAGTAGTATCCGGCAGGGGATAAATCAGCCCCAGCATTTT	CASSIRQGINQPQHF
TRBV20-1	TRBJ2-3	NA	NA	TGCAGTGCGCAGGGTTGGTCTGGGGCCAGCACAGATACGCAGTATTTT	CSAQGWSGASTDTQYF
TRBV5-1	TRBJ2-2	NA	few	TGCGCCAGCAGCTTGGAATCGAGCACGTACACCGGGGAGCTGTTTTTT	CASSLESSTYTGELFF
TRBV6-2/TRBV6-3	TRBJ2-7	NA	NA	TGTGCCAGCAGTAGGACAGCCTACGAGCAGTACTTC	CASSRTAYEQYF
TRBV6-5	TRBJ2-1	TRBD2	NA	TGTGCCAGCACTCCTAGCGGAAGCTCCTACAATGAGCAGTTCTTC	CASTPSGSSYNEQFF
TRBV28	TRBJ2-7	NA	NA	TGTGCCAGCAGGGGCCCGACCTACGAGCAGTACTTC	CASRGPTYEQYF
TRBV5-1	TRBJ2-3	TRBD1	few	TGCGCCAGCAGCCCGGGACAGTCTAGCACAGATACGCAGTATTTT	CASSPGQSSTDTQYF
TRBV5-1	TRBJ2-7	TRBD1	NA	TGCGCCAGCAGCGCCCGGGACAGGGGGACCTACGAGCAGTACTTC	CASSARDRGTYEQYF
TRBV18	TRBJ2-7	NA	NA	TGTGCCAGCTCACCACCGATGAATCCCCACGAGCAGTACTTC	CASSPPMNPHEQYF
TRBV6-5	TRBJ1-1	NA	NA	TGTGCCAGCAGGTCGACAGGCCGCGGACAAGCTTTCTTT	CASRSTGRGQAFF
TRBV28	TRBJ1-1	NA	NA	TGTGCCAGCAGTTTACCCGGCAGGAGGAACACTGAAGCTTTCTTT	CASSLPGRRNTEAFF
TRBV12-3/TRBV12-4	TRBJ1-1	NA	NA	TGTGCCAGCAGTTCAAGGGTGGAGAACACTGAAGCTTTCTTT	CASSSRVENTEAFF
TRBV30	TRBJ1-1	NA	NA	TGTGCCTGGAGGATTAGGACTGAAGCTTTCTTT	CAWRIRTEAFF
TRBV5-1	TRBJ2-3	NA	NA	TGCGCCAGCAGCTTGTCGGACAGAAGCACAGATACGCAGTATTTT	CASSLSDRSTDTQYF
TRBV4-1	TRBJ1-1	NA	NA	TGCGCCAGCCGGGATGAGAGAGGGGGGGCTGAAGCTTTCTTT	CASRDERGGAEAFF
TRBV11-1	TRBJ1-1	NA	NA	TGTGTCAGCAGCTTCCAGTTTACGAACACTGGAGCTTTCTTT	CVSSFQFTNTGAFF
TRBV14	TRBJ2-7	NA	once	TGTGCCAGCAGCCAATGTACCACGGTCGGGTGCGAGCAGTACTTC	CASSQCTTVGCEQYF
TRBV14	TRBJ2-3	NA	NA	TGTGCCAGCAGCCGTTACAGGGTATCAGATACGCAGTATTTT	CASSRYRVSDTQYF
TRBV7-9	TRBJ2-5	TRBD1	NA	TGTGCCAGCAGCTTATCCTGGACAGGTGGGGAGACCCAGTACTTC	CASSLSWTGGETQYF
TRBV28	TRBJ1-2	NA	NA	TGTGCCAGCAGTTTATTCGGGCCGTCGGGCTATGGCTACACCTTC	CASSLFGPSGYGYTF
TRBV28	TRBJ1-5	NA	NA	TGTGCCAGCCATGCTCCGAATCAGCCCCAGCATTTT	CASHAPNQPQHF
TRBV4-1	TRBJ2-2	TRBD2	NA	TGCGCCGGCAGCCAGGGACTAGCGGGAAGAGTCGGGGAGCTGTTTTTT	CAGSQGLAGRVGELFF
TRBV4-1	TRBJ2-1	NA	few	TGCGCCAGCAGCCACCGCGGCTATAGCTCCTACAATGAGCAGTTCTTC	CASSHRGYSSYNEQFF
TRBV20-1	TRBJ2-1	NA	NA	TGCAGTGCTCCGACGGGAAATGAGCAGTTCTTC	CSAPTGNEQFF
TRBV7-9	TRBJ2-7	TRBD1	NA	TGTGCCAGCAGTTCCACAGGGGCAACCTCCTACGAGCAGTACTTC	CASSSTGATSYEQYF
TRBV7-6	TRBJ2-1	NA	NA	TGTGCCAGCAGCTTAGGTTTCAATGAGCAGTTCTTC	CASSLGFNEQFF
TRBV15	TRBJ1-5	NA	NA	TGTGCCACCAGCGACGAGGCAGGGCTCAATCAGCCCCAGCATTTT	CATSDEAGLNQPQHF
TRBV5-1	TRBJ2-6	NA	NA	TGCGCCAGCAGCCCGCCCCCAGGGCCAGGGGCCAACGTCCTGACTTTC	CASSPPPGPGANVLTF
TRBV5-1	TRBJ2-1	NA	NA	TGCGCCAGCAGCGCGGACAGTTACAATGAGCAGTTCTTC	CASSADSYNEQFF
TRBV28	TRBJ1-1	NA	NA	TGTGCCAGCAGTGCAGGGACCATGAACACTGAAGCTTTCTTT	CASSAGTMNTEAFF
TRBV2	TRBJ2-7	NA	NA	TGTGCCAGCAGGGGGGACGGCTCCTACGAGCAGTACTTC	CASRGDGSYEQYF
TRBV7-9	TRBJ2-5	NA	NA	TGTGCCAGCAGCCGAAGGACAGAACGAGAGACCCAGTACTTC	CASSRRTERETQYF
TRBV11-3	TRBJ2-7	NA	NA	TGTGCCAGCAGCTTAGACAGCACCTACGAGCAGTACTTC	CASSLDSTYEQYF